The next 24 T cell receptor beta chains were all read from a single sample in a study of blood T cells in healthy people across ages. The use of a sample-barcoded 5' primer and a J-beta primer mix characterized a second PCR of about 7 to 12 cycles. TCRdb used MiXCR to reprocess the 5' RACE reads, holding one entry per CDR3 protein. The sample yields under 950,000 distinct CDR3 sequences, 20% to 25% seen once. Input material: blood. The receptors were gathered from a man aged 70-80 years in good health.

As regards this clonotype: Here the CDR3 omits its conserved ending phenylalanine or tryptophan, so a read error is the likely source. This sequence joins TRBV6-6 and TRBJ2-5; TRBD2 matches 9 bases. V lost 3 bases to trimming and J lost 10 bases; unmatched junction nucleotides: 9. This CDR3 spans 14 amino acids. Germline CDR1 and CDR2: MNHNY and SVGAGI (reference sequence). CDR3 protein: CASSYVGASGDQYV. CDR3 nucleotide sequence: TGTGCCAGCAGTTATGTGGGGGCTAGCGGGGACCAGTACGTC.

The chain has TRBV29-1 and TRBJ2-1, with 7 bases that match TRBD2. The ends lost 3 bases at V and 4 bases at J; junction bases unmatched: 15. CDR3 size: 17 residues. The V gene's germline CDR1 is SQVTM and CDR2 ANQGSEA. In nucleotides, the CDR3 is TGCAGCGTTGACCCGACCCTAGTGAGCGGGGAGTACAATGAGCAGTTCTTC. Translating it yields CSVDPTLVSGEYNEQFF.

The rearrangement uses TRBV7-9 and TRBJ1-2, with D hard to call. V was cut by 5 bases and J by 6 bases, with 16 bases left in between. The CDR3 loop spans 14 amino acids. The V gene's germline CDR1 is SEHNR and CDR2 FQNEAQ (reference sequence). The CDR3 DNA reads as TGTGCCAGCAGCCCCGGTGGGAGCAAAGATGGCTACACCTTC. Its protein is CASSPGGSKDGYTF.

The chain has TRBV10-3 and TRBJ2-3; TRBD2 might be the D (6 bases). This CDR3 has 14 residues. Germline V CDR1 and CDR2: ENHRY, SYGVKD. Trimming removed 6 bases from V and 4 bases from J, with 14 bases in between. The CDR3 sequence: CAIRKEGASDTQYF. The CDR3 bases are TGTGCCATCAGGAAGGAGGGTGCATCAGATACGCAGTATTTT.

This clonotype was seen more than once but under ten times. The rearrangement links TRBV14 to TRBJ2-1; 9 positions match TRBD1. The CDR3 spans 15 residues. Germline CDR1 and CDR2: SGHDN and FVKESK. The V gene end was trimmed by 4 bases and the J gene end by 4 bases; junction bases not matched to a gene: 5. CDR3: CASSPLTGGYNEQFF. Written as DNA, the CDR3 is TGTGCCAGCAGCCCATTGACAGGGGGGTACAATGAGCAGTTCTTC.

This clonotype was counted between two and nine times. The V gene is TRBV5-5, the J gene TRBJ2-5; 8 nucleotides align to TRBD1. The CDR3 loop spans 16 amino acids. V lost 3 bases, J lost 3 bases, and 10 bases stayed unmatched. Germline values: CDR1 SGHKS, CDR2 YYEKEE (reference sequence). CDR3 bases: TGTGCCAGCAGCTATAGGGACAGGTTATCCGAAGAGACCCAGTACTTC. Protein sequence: CASSYRDRLSEETQYF.

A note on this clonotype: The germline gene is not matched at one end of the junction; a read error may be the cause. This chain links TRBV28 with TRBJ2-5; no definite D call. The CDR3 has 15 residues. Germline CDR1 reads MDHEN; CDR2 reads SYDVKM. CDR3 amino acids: CAGSLKGIMGETQYF. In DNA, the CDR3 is TGTGCCGGCAGTTTAAAGGGTATTATGGGAGAGACCCAGTACTTC.

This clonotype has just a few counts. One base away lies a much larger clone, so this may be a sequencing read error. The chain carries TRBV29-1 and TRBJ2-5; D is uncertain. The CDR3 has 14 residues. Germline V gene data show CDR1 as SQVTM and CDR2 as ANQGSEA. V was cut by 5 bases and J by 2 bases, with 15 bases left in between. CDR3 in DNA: TGCAGCGTTTGGGCCTTAGGGCAACAAGAGACCCAGTACTTC. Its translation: CSVWALGQQETQYF.

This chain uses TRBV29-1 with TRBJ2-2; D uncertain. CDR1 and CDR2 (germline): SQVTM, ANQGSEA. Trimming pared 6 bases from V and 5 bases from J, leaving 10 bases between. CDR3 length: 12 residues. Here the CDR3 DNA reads TGCAGCGTCCTGTGGGTAACCGGGGAGCTGTTTTTT. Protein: CSVLWVTGELFF.

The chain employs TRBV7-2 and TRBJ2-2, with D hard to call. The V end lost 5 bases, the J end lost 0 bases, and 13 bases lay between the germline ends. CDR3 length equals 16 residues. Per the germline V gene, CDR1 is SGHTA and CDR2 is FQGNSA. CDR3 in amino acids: CASSPTPSANTGELFF. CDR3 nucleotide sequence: TGTGCCAGCAGCCCAACGCCCAGTGCGAACACCGGGGAGCTGTTTTTT.

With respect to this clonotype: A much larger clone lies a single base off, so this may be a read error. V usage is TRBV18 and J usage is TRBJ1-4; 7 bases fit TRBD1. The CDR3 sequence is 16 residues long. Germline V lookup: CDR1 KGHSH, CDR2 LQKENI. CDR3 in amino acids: CAGSPPTGWNGEKLFF. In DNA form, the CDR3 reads TGTGCCGGCTCACCCCCGACAGGGTGGAATGGAGAAAAACTGTTTTTT.

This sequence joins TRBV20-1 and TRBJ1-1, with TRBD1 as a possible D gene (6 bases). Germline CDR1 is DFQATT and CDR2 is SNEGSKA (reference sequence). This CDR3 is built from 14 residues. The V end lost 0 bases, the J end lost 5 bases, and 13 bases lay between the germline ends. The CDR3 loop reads CSARDSGARTEAFF. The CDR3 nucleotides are TGCAGTGCTAGAGATTCGGGGGCCCGGACTGAAGCTTTCTTT.

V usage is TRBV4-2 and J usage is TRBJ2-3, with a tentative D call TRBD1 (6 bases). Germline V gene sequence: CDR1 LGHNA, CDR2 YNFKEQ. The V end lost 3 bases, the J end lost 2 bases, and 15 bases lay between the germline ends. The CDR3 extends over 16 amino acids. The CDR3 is CASSQQGHSSTDTQYF. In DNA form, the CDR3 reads TGTGCCAGCAGCCAGCAGGGACATTCTTCCACAGATACGCAGTATTTT.

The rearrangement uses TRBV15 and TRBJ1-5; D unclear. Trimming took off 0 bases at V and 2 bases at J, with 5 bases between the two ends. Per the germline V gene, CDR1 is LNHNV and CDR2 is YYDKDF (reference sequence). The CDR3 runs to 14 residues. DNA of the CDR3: TGTGCCACCAGCAGAGATCGGGGCAATCAGCCCCAGCATTTT. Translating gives CATSRDRGNQPQHF.

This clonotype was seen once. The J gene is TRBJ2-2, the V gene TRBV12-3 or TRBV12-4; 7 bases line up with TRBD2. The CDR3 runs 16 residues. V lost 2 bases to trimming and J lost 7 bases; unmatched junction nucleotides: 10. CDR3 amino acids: CASSLHMAGRVGELFF. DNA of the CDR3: TGTGCCAGCAGTTTACATATGGCAGGGAGGGTCGGGGAGCTGTTTTTT.

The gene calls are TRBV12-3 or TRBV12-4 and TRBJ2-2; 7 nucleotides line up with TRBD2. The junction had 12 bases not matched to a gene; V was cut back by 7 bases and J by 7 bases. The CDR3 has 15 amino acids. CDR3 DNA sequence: TGTGCCAGCACCATGGGAGGGGTTAATGTCGGGGAGCTGTTTTTT. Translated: CASTMGGVNVGELFF.

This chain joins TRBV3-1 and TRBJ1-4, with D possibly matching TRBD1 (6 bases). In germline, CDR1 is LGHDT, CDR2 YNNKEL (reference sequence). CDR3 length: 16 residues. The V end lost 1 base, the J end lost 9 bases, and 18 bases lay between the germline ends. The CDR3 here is CASSQGPRQAVKKLFF. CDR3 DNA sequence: TGTGCCAGCAGCCAAGGGCCCCGACAGGCGGTGAAAAAACTGTTTTTT. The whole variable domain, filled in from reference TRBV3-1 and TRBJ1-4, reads DTAVSQTPKYLVTQMGNDKSIKCEQNLGHDTMYWYKQDSKKFLKIMFSYNNKELIINETVPNRFSPKSPDKAHLNLHINSLELGDSAVYFCASSQGPRQAVKKLFFGSGTQLSVL.

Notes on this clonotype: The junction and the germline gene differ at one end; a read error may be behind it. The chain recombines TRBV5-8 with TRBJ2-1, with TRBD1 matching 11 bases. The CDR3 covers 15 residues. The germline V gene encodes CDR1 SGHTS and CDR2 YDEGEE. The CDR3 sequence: CTSSLWDRGFGEQFF. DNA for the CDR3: TGTACCAGCAGCTTGTGGGACAGGGGGTTCGGTGAGCAGTTCTTC.

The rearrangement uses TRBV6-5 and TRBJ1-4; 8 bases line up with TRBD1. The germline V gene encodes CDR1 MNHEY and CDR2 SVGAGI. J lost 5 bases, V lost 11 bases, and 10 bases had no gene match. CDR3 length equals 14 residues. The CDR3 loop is CADSYDRGNEKLFF. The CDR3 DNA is TGTGCCGACAGTTACGACAGGGGAAATGAAAAACTGTTTTTT.

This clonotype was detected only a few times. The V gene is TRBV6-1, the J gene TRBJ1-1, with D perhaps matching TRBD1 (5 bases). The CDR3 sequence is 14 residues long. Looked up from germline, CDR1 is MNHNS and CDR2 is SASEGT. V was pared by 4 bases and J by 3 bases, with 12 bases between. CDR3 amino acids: CASSGGVIHTEAFF. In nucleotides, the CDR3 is TGTGCCAGCAGTGGAGGGGTAATCCACACTGAAGCTTTCTTT.

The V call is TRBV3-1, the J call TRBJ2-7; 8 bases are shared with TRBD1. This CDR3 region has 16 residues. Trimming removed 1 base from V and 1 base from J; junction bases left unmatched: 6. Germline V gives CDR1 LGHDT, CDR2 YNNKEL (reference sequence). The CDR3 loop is CASSQARDRRSYEQYF. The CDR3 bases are TGTGCCAGCAGCCAAGCCCGGGACAGGAGGTCCTACGAGCAGTACTTC.

CDR3 coding DNA: TGTGCCAGCAGTTTACCTAGCGGGAGGACCCCCGAGCAGTACGTC. The encoded protein is CASSLPSGRTPEQYV. The chain employs TRBV6-2 or TRBV6-3 and TRBJ2-5; 11 bases fit TRBD2. The J call may not be correct, given that the DNA end is closer to TRBJ2-7. Looked up from germline, CDR1 is MNHEY and CDR2 is SVGEGT. This CDR3 has 15 amino acids.

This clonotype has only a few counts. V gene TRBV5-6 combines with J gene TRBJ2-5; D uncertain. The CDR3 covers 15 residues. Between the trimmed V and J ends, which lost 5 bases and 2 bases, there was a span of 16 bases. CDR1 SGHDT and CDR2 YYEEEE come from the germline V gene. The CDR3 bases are TGTGCCAGCAGGCAAGGGTACCCCTCGCAAGAGACCCAGTACTTC. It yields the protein CASRQGYPSQETQYF.

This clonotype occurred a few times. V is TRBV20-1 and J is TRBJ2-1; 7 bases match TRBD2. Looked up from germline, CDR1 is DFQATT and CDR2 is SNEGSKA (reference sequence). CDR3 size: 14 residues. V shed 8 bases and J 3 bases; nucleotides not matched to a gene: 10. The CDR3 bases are TGCAGTACTACCGGACTAGTATACTACAATGAGCAGTTCTTC. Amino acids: CSTTGLVYYNEQFF.